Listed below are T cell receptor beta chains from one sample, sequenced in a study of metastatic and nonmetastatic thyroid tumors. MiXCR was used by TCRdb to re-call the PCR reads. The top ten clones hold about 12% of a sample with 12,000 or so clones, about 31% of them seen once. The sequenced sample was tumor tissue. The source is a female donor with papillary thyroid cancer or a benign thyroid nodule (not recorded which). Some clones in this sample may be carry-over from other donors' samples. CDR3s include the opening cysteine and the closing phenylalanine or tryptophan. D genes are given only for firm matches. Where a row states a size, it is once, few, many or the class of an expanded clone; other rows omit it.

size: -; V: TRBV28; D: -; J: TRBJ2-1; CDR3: CASSLEGYNEQFF; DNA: TGTGCCAGCAGCCTCGAGGGGTACAATGAGCAGTTCTTC
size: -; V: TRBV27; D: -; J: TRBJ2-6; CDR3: CASSPYPSGEISGANVLTF; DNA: TGTGCCAGCAGTCCGTATCCTTCAGGGGAGATCTCTGGGGCCAACGTCCTGACTTTC
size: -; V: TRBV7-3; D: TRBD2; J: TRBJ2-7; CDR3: CASSLNSGNYEQYF; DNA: TGTGCCAGCAGCTTAAATAGCGGGAACTACGAGCAGTACTTC
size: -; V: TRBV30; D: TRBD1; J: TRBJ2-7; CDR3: CAWRRQGIYEQYF; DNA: TGTGCCTGGAGAAGACAGGGGATCTACGAGCAGTACTTC
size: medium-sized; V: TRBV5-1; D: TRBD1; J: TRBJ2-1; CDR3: CASSLTGTGGNEQFF; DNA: TGCGCCAGCAGCTTAACCGGGACAGGGGGAAATGAGCAGTTCTTC
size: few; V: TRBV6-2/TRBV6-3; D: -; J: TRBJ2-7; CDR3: CASNPTLGSSYEQYF; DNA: TGTGCCAGCAACCCTACCCTCGGTTCGTCCTACGAGCAGTACTTC
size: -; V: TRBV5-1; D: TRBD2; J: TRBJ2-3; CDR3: CASSLYLLAGGPTDTQYF; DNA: TGCGCCAGCAGCTTGTATCTTCTAGCGGGAGGCCCCACAGATACGCAGTATTTT
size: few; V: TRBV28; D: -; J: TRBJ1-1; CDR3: CASVPGGHNTEAFF; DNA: TGTGCCAGCGTACCCGGGGGCCATAACACTGAAGCTTTCTTT
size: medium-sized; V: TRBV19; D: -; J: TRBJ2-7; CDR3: CASSISSYEQYF; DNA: TGTGCCAGTAGTATTAGTTCCTACGAGCAGTACTTC
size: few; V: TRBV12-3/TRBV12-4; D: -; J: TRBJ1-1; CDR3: CASSRAREAFF; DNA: TGTGCCAGCAGTCGGGCAAGAGAAGCTTTCTTT
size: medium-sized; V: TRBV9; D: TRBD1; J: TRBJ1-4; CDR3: CASSVGAGGTTNEKLFF; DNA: TGTGCCAGCAGCGTAGGGGCAGGGGGCACAACTAATGAAAAACTGTTTTTT
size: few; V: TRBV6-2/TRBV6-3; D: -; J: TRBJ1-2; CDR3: CATNLRTVGGYTF; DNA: TGTGCCACCAACCTACGGACAGTGGGTGGCTACACCTTC
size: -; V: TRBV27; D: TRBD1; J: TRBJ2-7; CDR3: CASSSGGRGGEQYF; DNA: TGTGCCAGCAGTTCAGGGGGCCGGGGAGGCGAGCAGTACTTC
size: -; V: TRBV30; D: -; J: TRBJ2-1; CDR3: CAWSPGNEQFF; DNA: TGTGCCTGGAGCCCGGGGAATGAGCAGTTCTTC
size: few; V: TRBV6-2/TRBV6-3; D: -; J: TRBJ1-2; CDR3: CASSRPTGARASHGYTF; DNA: TGTGCCAGCAGCCGCCCGACAGGAGCCAGGGCGTCCCATGGCTACACCTTC
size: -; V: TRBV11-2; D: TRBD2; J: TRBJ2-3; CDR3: CASSSGLAFETDTQYF; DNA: TGTGCCAGCAGCTCGGGACTAGCTTTTGAGACAGATACGCAGTATTTT
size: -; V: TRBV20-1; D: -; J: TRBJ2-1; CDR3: CSARDPLELGNEQFF; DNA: TGCAGTGCTAGAGACCCCCTAGAGTTAGGCAATGAGCAGTTCTTC
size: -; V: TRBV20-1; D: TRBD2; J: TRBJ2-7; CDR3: CSAREGGSGTLYEQYF; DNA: TGCAGTGCTAGAGAAGGAGGTAGCGGGACTCTTTACGAGCAGTACTTC
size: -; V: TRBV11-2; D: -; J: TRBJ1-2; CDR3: CASSPSTGNNYGYTF; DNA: TGTGCCAGCAGCCCATCGACAGGAAATAACTATGGCTACACCTTC
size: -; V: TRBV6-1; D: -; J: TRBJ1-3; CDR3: CASSGGPEGPSGNTIYF; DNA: TGTGCCAGCAGTGGGGGGCCGGAGGGCCCCTCTGGAAACACCATATATTTT
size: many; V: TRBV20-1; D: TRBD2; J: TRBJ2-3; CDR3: CSARAGRLAGSVGTDTQYF; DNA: TGCAGTGCTAGAGCTGGCAGACTAGCGGGATCGGTAGGCACAGATACGCAGTATTTT
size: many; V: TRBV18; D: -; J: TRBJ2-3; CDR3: CASSPYVTDTQYF; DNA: TGTGCCAGCTCACCATACGTCACAGATACGCAGTATTTT
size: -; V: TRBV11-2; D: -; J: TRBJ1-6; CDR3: CASSLVKGYNSPLHF; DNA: TGTGCCAGCAGCTTAGTCAAAGGATATAATTCACCCCTCCACTTT
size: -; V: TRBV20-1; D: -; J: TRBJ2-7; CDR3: CSARVGYEQYF; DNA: TGCAGTGCCAGGGTAGGGTACGAGCAGTACTTC
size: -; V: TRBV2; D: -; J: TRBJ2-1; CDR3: CASNAEESYNEQFF; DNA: TGTGCCAGCAATGCTGAGGAATCCTACAATGAGCAGTTCTTC
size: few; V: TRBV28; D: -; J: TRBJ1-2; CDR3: CASSLIVGLSNYGYTF; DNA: TGTGCCAGCAGTTTAATCGTGGGTCTGTCTAACTATGGCTACACCTTC
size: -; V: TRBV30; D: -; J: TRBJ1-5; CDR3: CASSGHLNQPQHF; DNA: TGTGCCTCCTCCGGACACCTAAATCAGCCCCAGCATTTT
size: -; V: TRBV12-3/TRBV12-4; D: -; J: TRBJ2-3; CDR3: CASSFRATGTRGADTQYF; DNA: TGTGCCAGCAGTTTTCGGGCCACCGGGACCCGGGGAGCAGATACGCAGTATTTT
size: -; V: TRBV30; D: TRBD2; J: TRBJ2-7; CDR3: CAWSGLAGVSHEQYF; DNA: TGTGCCTGGAGCGGCCTAGCGGGAGTTTCCCACGAGCAGTACTTC